This T cell receptor (beta chain) was captured in a study of OX40 agonist ivuxolimab in advanced cancers. Study-level background: Ivuxolimab was an agonistic, fully human IgG2 monoclonal antibody directed against OX40 (CD134), a costimulatory receptor. Of the approximately 50 dose-escalation patients, hepatocellular carcinoma was present in about 20, melanoma in around 15, renal cell carcinoma in 9 and head and neck cancer in 9. Partial responses occurred in three dose-escalation patients: two with cutaneous melanoma and one with hepatocellular carcinoma. The paper describes the monotherapy dose-escalation part (N of about 52 patients) of the phase I trial of ivuxolimab. Peripheral TCRbeta sequencing was intended to test whether TCR sequence diversity was altered and clonal T-cell expansion was caused by ivuxolimab. The dose-escalation cohort was roughly 87% male with a mean age of roughly 60 years, ranging from roughly 23 to 79. Prior anti-PD-1, anti-PD-L1 or anti-CTLA-4 therapy was permitted, and less than 45% of dose-escalation patients had received checkpoint inhibitors. Intravenous ivuxolimab was administered to patients every 2 weeks at six dose levels: 0.01, 0.1, 0.3, 1.5, 3 and 10 mg/kg. Results the study describes overall, beyond this receptor: The antigen specificity of the clonally expanded peripheral T cells was not determined. At doses of 0.1 to 3.0 mg/kg, clonal expansion of both CD4+ and CD8+ T cells in blood was seen between baseline and week 6. Partial responders in the 0.1-3.0 mg/kg groups had among the lowest normalized peripheral clonal expansion, especially among CD8+ T cells. After ivuxolimab, CD8+ T cells had more expanded clones than CD4+ T cells on average. Low levels of normalized T-cell clonal expansion were also shown by some nonresponding patients.

To sequence the TCRbeta CDR3 region, genomic DNA was isolated from the sorted cells. The immunoSEQ Assay was used for sequencing of TCRbeta CDR3 regions. TCRdb holds this immuneACCESS table with in-frame rearrangements only. Some clones are missing; in checked studies, unresolved V genes explain under half, and the rest has no known cause. The sample table shows some 70,000 clones, and about 81% are seen once. The ten largest clones capture just under 2.5% of the sample. In its sample, this clone was seen once. Its antigen remains unidentified. No much larger clonotype is one base removed from it; base qualities were not supplied. The trial excluded patients who had a history of autoimmune disease or who were on systemic immunosuppression. Peripheral blood for TCR sequencing was collected from all dose cohorts at baseline, on cycle 4 day 1, and on cycle 7 day 1. The samples were drawn from a first-in-human, open-label, multicenter phase I dose-escalation trial of ivuxolimab. Adults with locally advanced or metastatic melanoma, renal cell, hepatocellular, or head and neck squamous cell carcinoma were enrolled in the trial. Before TCR sequencing, CD4+ and CD8+ T cells were separately sorted from peripheral blood.

The source is an adult with an advanced solid tumor such as melanoma, head and neck, liver or kidney cancer. The sample here was CD4+ or CD8+ T cells sorted from blood, taken in a trial of the OX40 agonist ivuxolimab.

The CDR3 sequence is CASSLVRTDTQYF. The bases read TGTGCCAGCAGCTTAGTGCGTACAGATACGCAGTATTTT. Recombination connected TRBV7-3 to TRBJ2-3; the D gene is unclear. At the junction V is shortened by 2 bases and J by 3 bases, with 6 bases in between. CDR1 and CDR2 are read off the germline V gene as SGHTA and FQGTGA. From the cysteine up to the phenylalanine, the CDR3 has a length of 13 residues. The entry retains the CDR3 DNA only, 39 bases that are in frame from base 1.